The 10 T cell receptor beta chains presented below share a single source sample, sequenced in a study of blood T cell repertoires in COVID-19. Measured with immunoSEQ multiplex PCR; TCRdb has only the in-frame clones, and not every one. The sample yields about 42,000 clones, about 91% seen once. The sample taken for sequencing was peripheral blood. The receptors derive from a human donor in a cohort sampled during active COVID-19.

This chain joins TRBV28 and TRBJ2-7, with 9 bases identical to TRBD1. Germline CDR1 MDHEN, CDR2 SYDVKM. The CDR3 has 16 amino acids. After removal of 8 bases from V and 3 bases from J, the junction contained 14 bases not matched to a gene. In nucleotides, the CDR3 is TGTGCCAGCTTTACAGGGGGACAGGGAACGGTCTACGAGCAGTACTTC. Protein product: CASFTGGQGTVYEQYF.

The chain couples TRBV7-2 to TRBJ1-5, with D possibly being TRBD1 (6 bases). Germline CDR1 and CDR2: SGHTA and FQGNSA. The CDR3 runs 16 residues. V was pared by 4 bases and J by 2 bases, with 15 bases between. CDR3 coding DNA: TGTGCCAGCAGCTCACAACAGGGTACGGGCAATCAGCCCCAGCATTTT. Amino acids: CASSSQQGTGNQPQHF. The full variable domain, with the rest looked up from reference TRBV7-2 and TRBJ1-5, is GAGVSQSPSNKVTEKGKDVELRCDPISGHTALYWYRQSLGQGLEFLIYFQGNSAPDKSGLPSDRFSAERTGGSVSTLTIQRTQQEDSAVYLCASSSQQGTGNQPQHFGDGTRLSIL.

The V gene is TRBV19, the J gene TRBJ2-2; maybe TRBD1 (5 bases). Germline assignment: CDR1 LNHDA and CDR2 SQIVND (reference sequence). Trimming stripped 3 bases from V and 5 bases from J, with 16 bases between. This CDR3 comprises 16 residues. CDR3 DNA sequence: TGTGCCAGTAGTATGGTGGGGCAGGGTCGGACCGGGGAGCTGTTTTTT. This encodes CASSMVGQGRTGELFF. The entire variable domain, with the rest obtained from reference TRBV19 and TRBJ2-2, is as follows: DGGITQSPKYLFRKEGQNVTLSCEQNLNHDAMYWYRQDPGQGLRLIYYSQIVNDFQKGDIAEGYSVSREKKESFPLTVTSAQKNPTAFYLCASSMVGQGRTGELFFGEGSRLTVL.

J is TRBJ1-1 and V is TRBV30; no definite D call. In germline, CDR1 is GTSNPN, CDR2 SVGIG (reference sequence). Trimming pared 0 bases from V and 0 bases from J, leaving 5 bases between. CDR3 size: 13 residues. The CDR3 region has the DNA TGTGCCTGGAGTGTACTCGTGAACACTGAAGCTTTCTTT. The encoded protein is CAWSVLVNTEAFF.

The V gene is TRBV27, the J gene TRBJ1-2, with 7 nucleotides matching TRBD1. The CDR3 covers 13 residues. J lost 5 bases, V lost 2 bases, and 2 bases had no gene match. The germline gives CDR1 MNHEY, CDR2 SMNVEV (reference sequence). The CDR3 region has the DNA TGTGCCAGCAGTTTAGAGGGGGCGTATGGCTACACCTTC. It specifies CASSLEGAYGYTF.

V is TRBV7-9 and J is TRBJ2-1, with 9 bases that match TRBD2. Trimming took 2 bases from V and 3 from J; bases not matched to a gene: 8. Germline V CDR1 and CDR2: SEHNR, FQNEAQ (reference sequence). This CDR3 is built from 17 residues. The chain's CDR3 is CASSLTPKTSGYNEQFF. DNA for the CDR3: TGTGCCAGCAGCTTAACCCCCAAGACTAGCGGCTACAATGAGCAGTTCTTC.

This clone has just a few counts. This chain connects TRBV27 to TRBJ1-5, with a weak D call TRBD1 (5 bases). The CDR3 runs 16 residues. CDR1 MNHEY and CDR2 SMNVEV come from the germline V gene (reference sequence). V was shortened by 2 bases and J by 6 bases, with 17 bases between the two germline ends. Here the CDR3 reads CASSLITKGKGQPQHF. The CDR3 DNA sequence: TGTGCCAGCAGTTTAATCACGAAGGGGAAAGGTCAGCCCCAGCATTTT.

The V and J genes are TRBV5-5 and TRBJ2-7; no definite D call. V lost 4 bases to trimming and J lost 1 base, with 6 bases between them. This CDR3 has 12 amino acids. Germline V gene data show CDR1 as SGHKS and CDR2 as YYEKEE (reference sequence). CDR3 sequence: CASSRVSYEQYF. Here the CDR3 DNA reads TGTGCCAGCAGCCGCGTATCCTACGAGCAGTACTTC.

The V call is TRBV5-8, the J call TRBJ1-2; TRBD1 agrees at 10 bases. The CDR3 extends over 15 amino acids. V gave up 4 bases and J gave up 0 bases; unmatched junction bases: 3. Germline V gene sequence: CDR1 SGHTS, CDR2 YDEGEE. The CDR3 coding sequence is TGTGCCAGCAGCCAAGGACAGGGGGCTAACTATGGCTACACCTTC. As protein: CASSQGQGANYGYTF. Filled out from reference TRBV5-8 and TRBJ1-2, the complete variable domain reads EAGVTQSPTHLIKTRGQQATLRCSPISGHTSVYWYQQALGLGLQFLLWYDEGEERNRGNFPPRFSGRQFPNYSSELNVNALELEDSALYLCASSQGQGANYGYTFGSGTRLTVV.

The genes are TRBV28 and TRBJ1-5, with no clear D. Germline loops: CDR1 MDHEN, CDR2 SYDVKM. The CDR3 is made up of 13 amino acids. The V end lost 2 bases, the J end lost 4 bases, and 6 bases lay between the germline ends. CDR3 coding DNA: TGTGCCAGCAGTTTAAGCTGGAATCAGCCCCAGCATTTT. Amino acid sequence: CASSLSWNQPQHF. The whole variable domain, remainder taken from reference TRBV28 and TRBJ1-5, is DVKVTQSSRYLVKRTGEKVFLECVQDMDHENMFWYRQDPGLGLRLIYFSYDVKMKEKGDIPEGYSVSREKKERFSLILESASTNQTSMYLCASSLSWNQPQHFGDGTRLSIL.